This passage covers 31 T cell receptor beta chains from one sample sequenced in a study of blood T cell repertoires in COVID-19. Repertoires were generated with immunoSEQ multiplex PCR, while TCRdb's copy carries only in-frame clones and drops some. The table has 20,000 to 30,000 clones, more than 85% seen once. Sample: peripheral blood. The receptors here all came from a human donor in a cohort sampled during active COVID-19.

This clone has a handful of counts. The rearrangement uses TRBV19 and TRBJ1-5; TRBD1 might be the D (6 bases). From germline, CDR1 is LNHDA and CDR2 SQIVND (reference sequence). This CDR3 has 16 amino acids. Trimming removed 5 bases from V and 6 bases from J, with 20 bases in between. This CDR3 is CASSYWAGAGTQPQHF. The DNA of the CDR3 is TGTGCCAGTAGTTATTGGGCAGGGGCAGGGACTCAGCCCCAGCATTTT.

This sequence joins TRBV9 and TRBJ2-2; 7 nucleotides agree with TRBD1. Per germline, CDR1 SGDLS and CDR2 YYNGEE. The length of the CDR3 is 15 residues. The V segment lost 6 bases and the J segment 6 bases; nucleotides outside the gene matches: 11. This chain's CDR3 is CASNKDRDQAGELFF. The CDR3 DNA reads as TGTGCCAGCAATAAAGACAGGGATCAGGCCGGGGAGCTGTTTTTT.

This chain uses TRBV9 with TRBJ1-2, with D perhaps matching TRBD1 (6 bases). The CDR3 spans 15 residues. CDR1 is SGDLS and CDR2 is YYNGEE in the germline V gene. The germline V and J ends were trimmed by 2 bases and 0 bases, with 11 bases remaining between them. CDR3 DNA sequence: TGTGCCAGCAGCGTCCAGGCAGGGGCTAACTATGGCTACACCTTC. Protein: CASSVQAGANYGYTF.

The V and J genes are TRBV28 and TRBJ1-2, with TRBD1 matching 10 bases. The V gene end was trimmed by 5 bases and the J gene end by 3 bases; junction bases not matched to a gene: 9. Germline V gives CDR1 MDHEN, CDR2 SYDVKM. The CDR3 sequence is 16 residues long. In DNA, the CDR3 is TGTGCCAGCAGTACCCCGGGACAGGGGTTCGACTATGGCTACACCTTC. Amino acid sequence: CASSTPGQGFDYGYTF.

The chain is built from TRBV2 and TRBJ1-5; unclear D gene. Trimming took 7 bases from V and 1 from J, leaving 11 bases between them. Germline CDR1 reads SNHLY; CDR2 reads FYNNEI. The CDR3 is 14 residues long. The chain's CDR3 is CASTQTRSNQPQHF. CDR3 sequence (DNA): TGTGCCAGCACCCAGACAAGGAGCAATCAGCCCCAGCATTTT.

Details on this clone: A read error may produce the germline difference seen at one junction end. J is TRBJ2-5 and V is TRBV7-7, with TRBD1 identical over 8 bases. The CDR3 totals 16 residues. Germline CDR1 is SSHAT and CDR2 is FNYEAQ (reference sequence). CDR3 loop: CASSRGSGTGQETQYF. The CDR3 region has the DNA TGTGCTAGCAGCCGGGGATCCGGGACAGGTCAAGAGACCCAGTACTTC.

The chain is built from TRBV29-1 and TRBJ1-5; TRBD1 might be the D (5 bases). CDR3 length: 13 residues. V was trimmed by 4 bases and J by 2 bases, leaving 9 bases between them. Germline V gene data show CDR1 as SQVTM and CDR2 as ANQGSEA. CDR3 residues: CSVGGVGNQPQHF. In nucleotides, the CDR3 is TGCAGCGTTGGGGGCGTTGGCAATCAGCCCCAGCATTTT.

The chain uses TRBV6-5 and TRBJ2-1; TRBD2 agrees at 13 bases. CDR1 MNHEY and CDR2 SVGAGI come from the germline V gene. The CDR3 length is 15 residues. V was clipped by 6 bases and J by 12 bases; unmatched bases: 11. The CDR3 DNA sequence: TGTGCCAGCAGCGGACTAGCGGGGGCCTCAGAGGGGCAGTTCTTC. Amino acid sequence: CASSGLAGASEGQFF.

The J gene is TRBJ2-7, the V gene TRBV7-3, with TRBD2 matching over 8 bases. This CDR3 spans 15 amino acids. V shed 2 bases and J 4 bases; nucleotides not matched to a gene: 7. Germline CDR1 and CDR2: SGHTA and FQGTGA. The DNA of the CDR3 is TGTGCCAGCAGCTTACAAGCGGGGGCCCAATACGAGCAGTACTTC. Translating gives CASSLQAGAQYEQYF.

The count of this clone is one. This chain links TRBV5-6 with TRBJ2-1; 11 bases fit TRBD2. Germline values: CDR1 SGHDT, CDR2 YYEEEE. V shed 4 bases, J shed 4 bases, and the junction held 7 bases outside the gene matches. This CDR3 is built from 16 residues. The CDR3 DNA reads as TGTGCCAGCAGCAAGCTGACTAGCGGGGAATACAATGAGCAGTTCTTC. Its translation is CASSKLTSGEYNEQFF.

This clone was counted a single time. The V gene is TRBV6-5, the J gene TRBJ2-7; 9 bases fit TRBD2. This CDR3 has 16 amino acids. The ends lost 2 bases at V and 0 bases at J; junction bases unmatched: 5. Germline assignment: CDR1 MNHEY and CDR2 SVGAGI. CDR3 sequence (DNA): TGTGCCAGCAGTTACGGGCCAGCGGGGGGCTCCTACGAGCAGTACTTC. Protein sequence: CASSYGPAGGSYEQYF.

This chain links TRBV5-4 with TRBJ2-5, with TRBD1 as a possible D gene (6 bases). The germline CDR1 and CDR2 sequences are SGHNT and YYREEE (reference sequence). Deletions cut 1 base from V and 5 bases from J, with 6 bases between. CDR3 length: 12 residues. For the CDR3, the DNA is TGTGCCAGCAGCTTGAGGGGGGAGACCCAGTACTTC. Amino acids: CASSLRGETQYF.

CDR3 region: CATNEGGNTGELFF. CDR3 coding DNA: TGTGCCACCAACGAAGGGGGGAACACCGGGGAGCTGTTTTTT. This sequence joins TRBV24-1 and TRBJ2-2, with D perhaps matching TRBD1 (6 bases). Germline loops: CDR1 KGHDR, CDR2 SFDVKD. This CDR3 spans 14 amino acids. Trimming removed 8 bases at V and 1 base at J, with 10 bases between.

The rearrangement joins TRBV7-8 to TRBJ2-7, with 8 bases matching TRBD2. J gave up 4 bases and V 5 bases, and 16 bases lay outside the gene matches. CDR3 size: 17 residues. Germline V lookup: CDR1 SGHVS, CDR2 FQNEAQ. CDR3 region: CASSRPPGRGVFYEQYF. The CDR3 DNA follows: TGTGCCAGCAGCAGACCCCCGGGGCGGGGGGTGTTTTACGAGCAGTACTTC.

The gene calls are TRBV5-1 and TRBJ2-1, with D perhaps TRBD2 (5 bases). Trimming pared 0 bases from V and 8 bases from J, leaving 12 bases between. Per the germline V gene, CDR1 is SGHRS and CDR2 is YFSETQ. CDR3 size: 14 residues. The DNA of the CDR3 is TGCGCCAGCAGCTTGGCCGCTAGCTCCCATGAGCAGTTCTTC. It translates to CASSLAASSHEQFF. The full variable domain, with the rest looked up from reference TRBV5-1 and TRBJ2-1, is KAGVTQTPRYLIKTRGQQVTLSCSPISGHRSVSWYQQTPGQGLQFLFEYFSETQRNKGNFPGRFSGRQFSNSRSEMNVSTLELGDSALYLCASSLAASSHEQFFGPGTRLTVL.

CDR3 sequence (DNA): TGTGCCAGCAATACTGACAGGGGAGCGAATGAGCAGTTCTTC. Translation gives CASNTDRGANEQFF. V gene TRBV2 combines with J gene TRBJ2-1; TRBD1 matches at 8 bases. Germline CDR1 and CDR2: SNHLY and FYNNEI. V was pared by 7 bases and J by 7 bases, with 9 bases of the junction left unmatched. The CDR3 consists of 14 residues.

This clone has a handful of counts. V and J are TRBV4-2 and TRBJ1-6; tentative D call: TRBD1 (6 bases). The CDR3 length is 15 residues. V lost 0 bases and J lost 14, with 17 bases in between. From germline, CDR1 is LGHNA and CDR2 YNFKEQ. The CDR3 region is CASSQEMRQGNTLHF. In DNA, the CDR3 is TGTGCCAGCAGCCAAGAGATGAGGCAGGGGAACACCCTCCACTTT.

The J gene is TRBJ2-1, the V gene TRBV7-9; 7 bases agree with TRBD2. Per germline, CDR1 SEHNR and CDR2 FQNEAQ (reference sequence). This CDR3 is 14 amino acids long. J was trimmed by 6 bases and V by 5 bases; bases with no gene match: 7. Here the CDR3 reads CASSTSGALNEQFF. In DNA form, the CDR3 reads TGTGCCAGCAGCACGAGCGGGGCGCTCAATGAGCAGTTCTTC.

The chain has TRBV2 and TRBJ2-7; 11 nucleotides align to TRBD2. The CDR3 length is 15 residues. V was clipped by 2 bases and J by 3 bases; unmatched bases: 3. Germline CDR1 reads SNHLY; CDR2 reads FYNNEI. The CDR3 sequence is CASSERLAGNYEQYF. CDR3 DNA: TGTGCCAGCAGTGAAAGACTAGCGGGAAACTACGAGCAGTACTTC. Variable domain in full (rest from reference TRBV2 and TRBJ2-7): EPEVTQTPSHQVTQMGQEVILRCVPISNHLYFYWYRQILGQKVEFLVSFYNNEISEKSEIFDDQFSVERPDGSNFTLKIRSTKLEDSAMYFCASSERLAGNYEQYFGPGTRLTVT.

The count of this clone is one. The rearrangement links TRBV4-1 to TRBJ2-3; perhaps TRBD2 as D (5 bases). The CDR3 spans 16 residues. V shed 4 bases and J shed 0 bases, with 14 bases lying between them. The germline CDR1 and CDR2 sequences are MGHRA and YSYEKL. CDR3 sequence (DNA): TGCGCCAGCAGCCTTCGGACGGGCGGGAGCACAGATACGCAGTATTTT. Encoded protein: CASSLRTGGSTDTQYF.

The chain joins TRBV11-3 to TRBJ2-7; TRBD1 is a possible D gene (6 bases). CDR1 SGHNT and CDR2 YENEEA come from the germline V gene. Trimming took 1 base from V and 2 from J, leaving 9 bases between them. This CDR3 is built from 14 residues. CDR3 protein: CASSLVQGPYEQYF. The CDR3 nucleotides read TGTGCCAGCAGCTTAGTCCAGGGGCCCTACGAGCAGTACTTC.

The CDR3 DNA is TGTGCCAGCAGTGAGGGACAGGGGCAAGAGACCCAGTACTTC. It translates to CASSEGQGQETQYF. The gene calls are TRBV6-1 and TRBJ2-5; 10 nucleotides align to TRBD1. CDR1 MNHNS and CDR2 SASEGT come from the germline V gene. The CDR3 runs to 14 residues. The trim removed 3 bases at V and 2 bases at J, leaving 0 bases unmatched.

The rearrangement links TRBV27 to TRBJ2-7; TRBD2 agrees at 11 bases. CDR1 MNHEY and CDR2 SMNVEV come from the germline V gene (reference sequence). This CDR3 contains 16 residues. V lost 5 bases and J lost 2; bases outside the gene matches: 8. CDR3 residues: CASSPTSGSPPYEQYF. The CDR3 nucleotides are TGTGCCAGCAGTCCCACTAGCGGGAGCCCCCCCTACGAGCAGTACTTC.

The V gene is TRBV5-4, the J gene TRBJ1-2; TRBD1 might be the D (5 bases). There are 14 residues in the CDR3. V was shortened by 4 bases and J by 7 bases, with 17 bases between the two germline ends. Looked up from germline, CDR1 is SGHNT and CDR2 is YYREEE (reference sequence). The CDR3 protein is CASSQTTDIFGYTF. CDR3 coding DNA: TGTGCCAGCAGCCAGACGACGGACATCTTTGGCTACACCTTC.

The chain is built from TRBV30 and TRBJ2-1; 9 nucleotides line up with TRBD1. This CDR3 spans 15 amino acids. Germline lookup yields CDR1 GTSNPN and CDR2 SVGIG (reference sequence). V shed 3 bases, J shed 6 bases, and the junction held 9 bases outside the gene matches. In DNA form, the CDR3 reads TGTGCCTGGAGGGTGGGGACAGGGTTGATCAATGAGCAGTTCTTC. Encoded protein: CAWRVGTGLINEQFF. Full variable domain (outside the CDR3, taken from reference TRBV30 and TRBJ2-1): SQTIHQWPATLVQPVGSPLSLECTVEGTSNPNLYWYRQAAGRGLQLLFYSVGIGQISSEVPQNLSASRPQDRQFILSSKKLLLSDSGFYLCAWRVGTGLINEQFFGPGTRLTVL.

The V and J genes are TRBV28 and TRBJ2-5; D perhaps matches TRBD2 (7 bases). The V and J ends lost 6 bases and 5 bases respectively, with 16 bases between them. CDR3 length equals 14 residues. CDR1 and CDR2 from the germline V gene are MDHEN and SYDVKM. The CDR3 DNA sequence: TGTGCCAGCAGGCTCCAGGGGAGGGGGGAGACCCAGTACTTC. This gives the protein CASRLQGRGETQYF.

This chain connects TRBV5-1 to TRBJ2-5; D might be TRBD2 (5 bases). The CDR3 has 14 residues. V gave up 4 bases and J gave up 1 base, with 11 bases separating them. The germline V gene encodes CDR1 SGHRS and CDR2 YFSETQ. CDR3 protein: CASSASGIQETQYF. The DNA for the CDR3 is TGCGCCAGCAGCGCCTCCGGGATCCAAGAGACCCAGTACTTC. The full variable domain, completed using reference TRBV5-1 and TRBJ2-5, is KAGVTQTPRYLIKTRGQQVTLSCSPISGHRSVSWYQQTPGQGLQFLFEYFSETQRNKGNFPGRFSGRQFSNSRSEMNVSTLELGDSALYLCASSASGIQETQYFGPGTRLLVL.

This clone was recorded only once. The rearrangement uses TRBV5-4 and TRBJ1-1, with 8 bases fitting TRBD1. CDR3 length: 14 residues. V gave up 5 bases and J gave up 2 bases; unmatched junction bases: 5. The germline CDR1 and CDR2 sequences are SGHNT and YYREEE (reference sequence). This chain's CDR3 is CASRRDRPNTEAFF. The CDR3 DNA reads TGTGCCAGCAGGCGGGACAGGCCCAACACTGAAGCTTTCTTT.

The chain links TRBV9 to TRBJ1-6, with TRBD1 as a possible D gene (6 bases). Trimming shortened V by 0 bases and J by 7 bases, and 14 bases separated the two germline ends. There are 16 residues in the CDR3. Per the germline V gene, CDR1 is SGDLS and CDR2 is YYNGEE. CDR3 amino acids: CASSVDKDRRNSPLHF. DNA of the CDR3: TGTGCCAGCAGCGTAGACAAGGACAGAAGAAATTCACCCCTCCACTTT.

The chain has TRBV5-6 and TRBJ2-5, with D uncertain. This CDR3 contains 12 residues. V was pared by 2 bases and J by 1 base, with 3 bases between. Germline loops: CDR1 SGHDT, CDR2 YYEEEE. The CDR3 DNA reads as TGTGCCAGCAGCTTCGGCCAAGAGACCCAGTACTTC. This codes for CASSFGQETQYF.

A single count supports this clone. Mismatch with germline at one junction end may stem from a read error. V gene TRBV7-2 combines with J gene TRBJ2-5; 9 nucleotides align to TRBD1. This CDR3 region has 14 residues. Germline values: CDR1 SGHTA, CDR2 FQGNSA. The CDR3 bases are TGTGCCAACAGCTCTCACAGGGGGCTGGAGACCCAGTACTTC. The encoded protein is CANSSHRGLETQYF.